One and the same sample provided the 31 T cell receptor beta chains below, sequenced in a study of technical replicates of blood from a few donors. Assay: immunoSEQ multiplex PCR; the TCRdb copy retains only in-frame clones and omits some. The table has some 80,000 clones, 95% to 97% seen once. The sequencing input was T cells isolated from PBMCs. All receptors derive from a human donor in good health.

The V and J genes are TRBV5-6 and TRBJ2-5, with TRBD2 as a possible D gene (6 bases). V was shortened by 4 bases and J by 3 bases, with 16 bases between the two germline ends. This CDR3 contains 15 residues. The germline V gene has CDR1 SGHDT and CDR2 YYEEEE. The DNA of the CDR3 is TGTGCCAGCAGCAGCCTTAGTGGGGGGAAAGAGACCCAGTACTTC. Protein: CASSSLSGGKETQYF.

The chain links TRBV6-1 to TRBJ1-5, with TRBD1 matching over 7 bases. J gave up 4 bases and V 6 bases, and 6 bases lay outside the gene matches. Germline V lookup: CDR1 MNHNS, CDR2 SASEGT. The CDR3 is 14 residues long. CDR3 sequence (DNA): TGTGCCAGCAGGTCTTCAGGGGGAAATCAGCCCCAGCATTTT. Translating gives CASRSSGGNQPQHF.

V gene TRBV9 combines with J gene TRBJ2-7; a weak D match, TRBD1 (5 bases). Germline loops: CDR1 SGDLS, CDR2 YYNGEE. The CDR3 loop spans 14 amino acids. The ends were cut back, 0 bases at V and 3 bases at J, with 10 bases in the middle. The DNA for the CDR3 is TGTGCCAGCAGCGTAGGGACACATAACTACGAGCAGTACTTC. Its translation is CASSVGTHNYEQYF.

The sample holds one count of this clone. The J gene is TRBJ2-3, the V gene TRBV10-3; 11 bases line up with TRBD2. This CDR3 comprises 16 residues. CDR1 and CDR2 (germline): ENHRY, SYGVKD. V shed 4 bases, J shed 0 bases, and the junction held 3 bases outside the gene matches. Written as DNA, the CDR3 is TGTGCCATCAGTGGGCGGACTAGCGGGAGCACAGATACGCAGTATTTT. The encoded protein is CAISGRTSGSTDTQYF.

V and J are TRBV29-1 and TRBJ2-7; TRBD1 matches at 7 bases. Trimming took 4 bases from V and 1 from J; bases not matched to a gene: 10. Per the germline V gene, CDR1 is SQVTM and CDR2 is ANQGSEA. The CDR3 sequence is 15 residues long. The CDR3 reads CSVATRATGSYEQYF. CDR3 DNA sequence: TGCAGCGTTGCCACTCGGGCGACAGGGTCCTACGAGCAGTACTTC.

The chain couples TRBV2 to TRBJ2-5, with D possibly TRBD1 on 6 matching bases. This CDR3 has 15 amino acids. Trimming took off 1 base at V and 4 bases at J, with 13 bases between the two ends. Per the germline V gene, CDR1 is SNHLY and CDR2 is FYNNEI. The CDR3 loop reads CASSEERGLGETQYF. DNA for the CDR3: TGTGCCAGCAGTGAAGAGAGGGGGTTAGGAGAGACCCAGTACTTC.

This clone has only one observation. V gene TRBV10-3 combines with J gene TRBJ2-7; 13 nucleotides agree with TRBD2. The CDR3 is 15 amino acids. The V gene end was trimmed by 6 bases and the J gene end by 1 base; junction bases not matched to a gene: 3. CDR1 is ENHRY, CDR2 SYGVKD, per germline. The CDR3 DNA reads TGTGCCATCAGAGAGGGACTAGCGGGGTCCTACGAGCAGTACTTC. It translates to CAIREGLAGSYEQYF.

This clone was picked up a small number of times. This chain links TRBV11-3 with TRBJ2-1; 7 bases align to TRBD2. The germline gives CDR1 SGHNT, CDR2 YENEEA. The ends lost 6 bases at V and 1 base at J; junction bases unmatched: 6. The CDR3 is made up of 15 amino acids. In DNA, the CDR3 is TGTGCCAGCAGAAGCGGGATAGGGTCCTACAATGAGCAGTTCTTC. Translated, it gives CASRSGIGSYNEQFF.

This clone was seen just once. CDR3 DNA sequence: TGTGCCAGCAGCGAGGGACAGGGGGCCGGAGAGACCCAGTACTTC. It is translated as CASSEGQGAGETQYF. This chain links TRBV9 with TRBJ2-5; TRBD1 matches 12 bases. Germline-derived CDR1 and CDR2 are SGDLS and YYNGEE. The CDR3 consists of 15 residues. The ends lost 3 bases at V and 4 bases at J; junction bases unmatched: 4. Complete variable domain (other parts from reference TRBV9 and TRBJ2-5): DSGVTQTPKHLITATGQRVTLRCSPRSGDLSVYWYQQSLDQGLQFLIQYYNGEERAKGNILERFSAQQFPDLHSELNLSSLELGDSALYFCASSEGQGAGETQYFGPGTRLLVL.

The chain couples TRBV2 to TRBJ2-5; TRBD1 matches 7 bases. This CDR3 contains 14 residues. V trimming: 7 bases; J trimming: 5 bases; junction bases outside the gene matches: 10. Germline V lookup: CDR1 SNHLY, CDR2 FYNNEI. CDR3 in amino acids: CASNPQTGQETQYF. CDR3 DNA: TGTGCCAGCAACCCGCAGACAGGGCAGGAGACCCAGTACTTC. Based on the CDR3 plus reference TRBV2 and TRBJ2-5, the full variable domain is EPEVTQTPSHQVTQMGQEVILRCVPISNHLYFYWYRQILGQKVEFLVSFYNNEISEKSEIFDDQFSVERPDGSNFTLKIRSTKLEDSAMYFCASNPQTGQETQYFGPGTRLLVL.

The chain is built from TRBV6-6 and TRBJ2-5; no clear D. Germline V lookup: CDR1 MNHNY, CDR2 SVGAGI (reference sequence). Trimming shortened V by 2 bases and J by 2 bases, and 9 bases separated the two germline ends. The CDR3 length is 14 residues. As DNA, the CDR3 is TGTGCCAGCAGTTACCGCCCAGCGCAAGAGACCCAGTACTTC. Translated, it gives CASSYRPAQETQYF.

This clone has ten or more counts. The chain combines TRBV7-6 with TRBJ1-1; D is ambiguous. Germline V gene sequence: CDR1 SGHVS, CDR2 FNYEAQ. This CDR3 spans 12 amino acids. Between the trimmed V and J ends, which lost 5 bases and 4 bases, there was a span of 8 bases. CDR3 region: CASSAVSTEAFF. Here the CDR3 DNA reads TGTGCCAGCAGCGCAGTCAGCACTGAAGCTTTCTTT.

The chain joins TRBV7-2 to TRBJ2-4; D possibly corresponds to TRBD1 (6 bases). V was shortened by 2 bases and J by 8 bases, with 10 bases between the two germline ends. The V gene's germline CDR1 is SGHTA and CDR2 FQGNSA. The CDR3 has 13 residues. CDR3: CASSLKKGDIQYF. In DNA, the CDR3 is TGTGCCAGCAGCTTAAAAAAGGGGGACATTCAGTACTTC.

CDR3 DNA: TGTGCCAGCAGTGACGGGGCTGAAGCTTTCTTT. This codes for CASSDGAEAFF. The chain recombines TRBV6-5 with TRBJ1-1; D is unresolved. With 5 bases removed from V and 6 bases from J, the gap between germline ends came to 7 bases. Per the germline V gene, CDR1 is MNHEY and CDR2 is SVGAGI. The CDR3 is 11 amino acids.

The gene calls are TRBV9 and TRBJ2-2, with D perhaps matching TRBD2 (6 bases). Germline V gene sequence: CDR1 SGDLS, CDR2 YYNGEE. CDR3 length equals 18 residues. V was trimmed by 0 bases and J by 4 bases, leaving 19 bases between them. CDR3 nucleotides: TGTGCCAGCAGCGTAGAAGGAGGGGTAGTAACCTTCACCGGGGAGCTGTTTTTT. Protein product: CASSVEGGVVTFTGELFF.

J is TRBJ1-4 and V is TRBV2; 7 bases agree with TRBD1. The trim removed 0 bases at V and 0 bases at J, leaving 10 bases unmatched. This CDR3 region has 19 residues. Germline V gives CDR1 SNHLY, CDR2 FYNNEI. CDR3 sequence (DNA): TGTGCCAGCAGTGAAGCGCTCTTCGGGACAGACTCAACTAATGAAAAACTGTTTTTT. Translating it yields CASSEALFGTDSTNEKLFF.

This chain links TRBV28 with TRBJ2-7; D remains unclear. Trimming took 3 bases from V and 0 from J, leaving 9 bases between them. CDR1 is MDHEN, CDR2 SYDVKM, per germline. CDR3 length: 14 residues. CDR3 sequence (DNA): TGTGCCAGCAGTTTTCCTGCAGGCTCCTACGAGCAGTACTTC. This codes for CASSFPAGSYEQYF.

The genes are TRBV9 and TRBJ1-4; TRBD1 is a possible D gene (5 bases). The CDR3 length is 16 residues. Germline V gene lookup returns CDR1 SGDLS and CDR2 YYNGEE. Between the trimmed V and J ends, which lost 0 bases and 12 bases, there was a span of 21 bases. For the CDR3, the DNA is TGTGCCAGCAGCGTAGAGTCTAGTTATCGGGGGGAGGAACTGTTTTTT. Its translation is CASSVESSYRGEELFF.

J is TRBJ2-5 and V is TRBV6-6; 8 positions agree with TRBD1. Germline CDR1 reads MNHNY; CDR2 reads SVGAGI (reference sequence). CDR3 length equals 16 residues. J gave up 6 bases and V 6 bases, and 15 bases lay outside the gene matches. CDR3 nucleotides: TGTGCCAGCAGCCCACTTAGGACAGGGCTCCCACAGACCCAGTACTTC. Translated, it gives CASSPLRTGLPQTQYF.

CDR3 sequence: CASSVRQGSNEQFF. The CDR3 coding sequence is TGTGCCAGCAGTGTGAGACAGGGGAGTAATGAGCAGTTCTTC. The chain carries TRBV27 and TRBJ2-1, with 8 bases that match TRBD1. Germline-derived CDR1 and CDR2 are MNHEY and SMNVEV (reference sequence). CDR3 length: 14 residues. Trimming at V came to 5 bases and at J to 7 bases, leaving 7 bases not matched to a gene.

CDR3 in amino acids: CASSMGRTEAFF. In DNA, the CDR3 is TGTGCCAGTAGTATGGGGCGCACTGAAGCTTTCTTT. V gene TRBV19 combines with J gene TRBJ1-1, with D possibly TRBD1 on 5 matching bases. Trimming removed 3 bases from V and 4 bases from J, with 6 bases in between. The CDR3 consists of 12 residues. Germline V CDR1 and CDR2: LNHDA, SQIVND (reference sequence).

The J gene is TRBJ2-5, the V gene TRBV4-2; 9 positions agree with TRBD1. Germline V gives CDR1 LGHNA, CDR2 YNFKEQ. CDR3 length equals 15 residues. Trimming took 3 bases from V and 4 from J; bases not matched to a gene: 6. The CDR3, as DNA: TGTGCCAGCAGCCAGACGGGACAGGGAGGAGAGACCCAGTACTTC. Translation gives CASSQTGQGGETQYF.

CDR3 protein: CASSLRGLAGLGFNEQFF. The CDR3 region has the DNA TGTGCCAGCAGCTTACGTGGACTAGCGGGACTAGGGTTCAATGAGCAGTTCTTC. The chain has TRBV11-3 and TRBJ2-1; 12 nucleotides align to TRBD2. The CDR3 sequence is 18 residues long. Germline assignment: CDR1 SGHNT and CDR2 YENEEA. V dropped 2 bases and J dropped 6; count of bases not matched to a gene: 11.

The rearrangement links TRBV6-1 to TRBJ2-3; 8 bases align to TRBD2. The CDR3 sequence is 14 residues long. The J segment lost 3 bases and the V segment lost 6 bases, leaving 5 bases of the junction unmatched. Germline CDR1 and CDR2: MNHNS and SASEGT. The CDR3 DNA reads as TGTGCCAGCAGGACGGGACTAGTAACAGATACGCAGTATTTT. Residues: CASRTGLVTDTQYF.

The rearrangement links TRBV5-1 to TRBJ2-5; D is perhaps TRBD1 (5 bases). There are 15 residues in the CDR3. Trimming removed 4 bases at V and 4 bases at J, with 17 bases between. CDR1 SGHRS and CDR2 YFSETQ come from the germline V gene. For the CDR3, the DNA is TGCGCCAGCAGCCCGGACGGCAGGGCCGGAGAGACCCAGTACTTC. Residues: CASSPDGRAGETQYF.

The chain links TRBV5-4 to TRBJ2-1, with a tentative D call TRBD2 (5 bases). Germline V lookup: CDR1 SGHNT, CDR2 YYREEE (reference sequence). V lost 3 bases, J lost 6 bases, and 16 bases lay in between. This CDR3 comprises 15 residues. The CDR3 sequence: CASSSRPGLSNEQFF. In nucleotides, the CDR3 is TGTGCCAGCAGCTCTAGGCCAGGACTTAGCAATGAGCAGTTCTTC. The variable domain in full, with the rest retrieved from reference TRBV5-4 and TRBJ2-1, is ETGVTQSPTHLIKTRGQQVTLRCSSQSGHNTVSWYQQALGQGPQFIFQYYREEENGRGNFPPRFSGLQFPNYSSELNVNALELDDSALYLCASSSRPGLSNEQFFGPGTRLTVL.

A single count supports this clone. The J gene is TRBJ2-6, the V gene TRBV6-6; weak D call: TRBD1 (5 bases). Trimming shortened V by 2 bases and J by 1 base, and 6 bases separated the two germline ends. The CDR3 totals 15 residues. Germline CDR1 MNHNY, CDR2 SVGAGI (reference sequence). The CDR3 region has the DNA TGTGCCAGCAGTTACCCAGGGTCTGGGGCCAACGTCCTGACTTTC. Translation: CASSYPGSGANVLTF.

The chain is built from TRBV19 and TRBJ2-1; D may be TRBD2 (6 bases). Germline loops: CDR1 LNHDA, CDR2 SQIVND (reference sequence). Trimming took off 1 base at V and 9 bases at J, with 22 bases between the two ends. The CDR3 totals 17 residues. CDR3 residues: CASSIAASRLLAGEQFF. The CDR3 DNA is TGTGCCAGTAGTATAGCCGCGTCTAGATTACTAGCCGGTGAGCAGTTCTTC.

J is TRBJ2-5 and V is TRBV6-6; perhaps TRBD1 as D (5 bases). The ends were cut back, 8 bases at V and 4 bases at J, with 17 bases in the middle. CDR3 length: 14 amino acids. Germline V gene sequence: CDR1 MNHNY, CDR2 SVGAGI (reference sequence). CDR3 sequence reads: CASSRSSRGETQYF. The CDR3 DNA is TGTGCCAGCTCACGGAGCAGTAGGGGAGAGACCCAGTACTTC.

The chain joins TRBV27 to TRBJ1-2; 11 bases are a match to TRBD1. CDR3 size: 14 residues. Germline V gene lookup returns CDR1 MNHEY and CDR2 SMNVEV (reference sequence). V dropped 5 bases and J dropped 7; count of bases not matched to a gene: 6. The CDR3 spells CASSPGQGASGYTF. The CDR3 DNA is TGTGCCAGCAGTCCAGGACAGGGGGCGAGTGGCTACACCTTC.

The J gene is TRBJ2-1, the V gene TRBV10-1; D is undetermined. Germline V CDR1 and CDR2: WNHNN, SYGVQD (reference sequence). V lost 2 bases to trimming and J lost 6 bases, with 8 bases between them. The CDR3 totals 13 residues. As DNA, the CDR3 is TGCGCCAGCAGTGAGGGCCAATTCAATGAGCAGTTCTTC. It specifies CASSEGQFNEQFF.